This TCR beta chain was captured by sequencing in a study of blood T cell repertoires in COVID-19. Germline loops: CDR1 GTSNPN, CDR2 SVGIG (reference sequence). The germline V and J ends were trimmed by 2 bases and 6 bases, with 15 bases remaining between them. This CDR3 is 14 amino acids long. On this clone: Other DNA sequences in the sample encode the same CDR3.

The study recruited people aged roughly 18 to 100 years across about two dozen US areas. Recovery among Cohort 3 donors was established by two negative PCRs, clearance, or symptom resolution. Methods used by the authors: Estimated nucleated cell counts came from reference gene primer amplification. The table came from immunoSEQ multiplex PCR; TCRdb's copy has only in-frame clones and leaves some out. V and J calls and clone size are copied from that table; D and trimming were computed from the DNA. The data hold approximately 280,000 clones, with around 85% observed a single time. Material for sequencing was PBMCs or T cells enriched from blood (not recorded which). The origin of this receptor is a woman in her thirties or forties who had recovered from COVID-19. The V and J genes are TRBV30 and TRBJ2-3; tentative D call: TRBD2 (7 bases). Here the CDR3 reads CAWSQGGVWDTQYF. CDR3 coding DNA: TGTGCCTGGAGTCAAGGGGGGGTTTGGGATACGCAGTATTTT.